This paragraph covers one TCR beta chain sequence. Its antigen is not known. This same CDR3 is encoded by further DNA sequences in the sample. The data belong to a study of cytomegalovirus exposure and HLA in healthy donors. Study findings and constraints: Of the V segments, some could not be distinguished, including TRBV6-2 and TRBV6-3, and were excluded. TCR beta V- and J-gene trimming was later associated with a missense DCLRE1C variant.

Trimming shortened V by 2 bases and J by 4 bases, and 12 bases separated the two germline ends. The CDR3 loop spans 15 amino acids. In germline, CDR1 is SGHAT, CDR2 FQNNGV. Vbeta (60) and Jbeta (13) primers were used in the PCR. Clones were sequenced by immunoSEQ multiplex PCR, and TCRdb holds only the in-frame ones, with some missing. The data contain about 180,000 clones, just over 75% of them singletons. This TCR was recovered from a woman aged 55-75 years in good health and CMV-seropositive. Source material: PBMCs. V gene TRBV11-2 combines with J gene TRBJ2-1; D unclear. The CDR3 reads CASSLLGPGYNEQFF. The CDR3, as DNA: TGTGCCAGCAGCTTATTAGGCCCAGGATACAATGAGCAGTTCTTC.